This section outlines one T cell receptor beta chain sequence together with its context. This record belongs to a study of tissue T cells after allogeneic stem cell transplantation. Study-wide background: Viable blood and marrow gave sorted CD3+ T cells if numbers allowed.

Here immunoSEQ multiplex PCR was the method, and the copy in TCRdb shows in-frame clones only, minus some. Of just over 25,000 clones listed, roughly 89% are singletons. The CDR3 runs to 16 residues. V lost 8 bases to trimming and J lost 0 bases; unmatched junction nucleotides: 11. Germline CDR1 and CDR2: LNHDA and SQIVND (reference sequence). This chain uses TRBV19 with TRBJ2-7; 9 bases align to TRBD1. The sample was blood, taken before transplantation. This receptor was taken from a male donor at least 60 years old who later had graft-versus-host disease after an allogeneic stem cell transplant. The CDR3 protein is CASAKTGQGFSYEQYF. The CDR3 region has the DNA TGTGCCAGTGCGAAGACGGGACAGGGCTTCTCCTACGAGCAGTACTTC.